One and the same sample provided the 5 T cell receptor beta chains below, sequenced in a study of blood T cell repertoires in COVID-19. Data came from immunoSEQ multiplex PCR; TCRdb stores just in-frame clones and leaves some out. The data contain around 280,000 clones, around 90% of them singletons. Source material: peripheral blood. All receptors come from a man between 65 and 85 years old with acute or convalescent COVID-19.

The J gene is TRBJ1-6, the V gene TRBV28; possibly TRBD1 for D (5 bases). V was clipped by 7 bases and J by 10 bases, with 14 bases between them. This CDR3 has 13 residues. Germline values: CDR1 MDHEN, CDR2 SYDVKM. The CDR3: CASTPGLYSPLHF. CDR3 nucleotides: TGTGCCAGCACCCCGGGACTTTACTCACCCCTCCACTTT.

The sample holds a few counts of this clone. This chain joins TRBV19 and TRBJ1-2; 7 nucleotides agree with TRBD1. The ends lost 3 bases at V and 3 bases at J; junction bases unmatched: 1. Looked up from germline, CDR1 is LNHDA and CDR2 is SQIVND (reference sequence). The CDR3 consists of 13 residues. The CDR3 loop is CASSIGTDYGYTF. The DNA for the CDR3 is TGTGCCAGTAGTATTGGGACAGACTATGGCTACACCTTC.

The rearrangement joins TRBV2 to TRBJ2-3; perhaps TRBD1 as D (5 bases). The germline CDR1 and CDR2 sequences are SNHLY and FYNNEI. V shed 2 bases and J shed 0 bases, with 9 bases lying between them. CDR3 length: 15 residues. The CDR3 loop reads CASSESTASTDTQYF. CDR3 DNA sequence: TGTGCCAGCAGTGAATCGACAGCTAGCACAGATACGCAGTATTTT.

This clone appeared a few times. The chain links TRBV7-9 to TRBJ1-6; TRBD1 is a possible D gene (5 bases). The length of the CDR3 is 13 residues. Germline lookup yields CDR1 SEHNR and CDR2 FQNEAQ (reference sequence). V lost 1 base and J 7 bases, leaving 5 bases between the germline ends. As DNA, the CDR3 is TGTGCCAGCAGCTTAGAGGGGAATTCACCCCTCCACTTT. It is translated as CASSLEGNSPLHF.

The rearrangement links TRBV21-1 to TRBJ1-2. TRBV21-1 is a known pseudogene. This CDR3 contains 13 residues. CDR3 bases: TGTGCCAGCAGCAAAGTTCGAGCGCTCGGCTACACCTTC. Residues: CASSKVRALGYTF.